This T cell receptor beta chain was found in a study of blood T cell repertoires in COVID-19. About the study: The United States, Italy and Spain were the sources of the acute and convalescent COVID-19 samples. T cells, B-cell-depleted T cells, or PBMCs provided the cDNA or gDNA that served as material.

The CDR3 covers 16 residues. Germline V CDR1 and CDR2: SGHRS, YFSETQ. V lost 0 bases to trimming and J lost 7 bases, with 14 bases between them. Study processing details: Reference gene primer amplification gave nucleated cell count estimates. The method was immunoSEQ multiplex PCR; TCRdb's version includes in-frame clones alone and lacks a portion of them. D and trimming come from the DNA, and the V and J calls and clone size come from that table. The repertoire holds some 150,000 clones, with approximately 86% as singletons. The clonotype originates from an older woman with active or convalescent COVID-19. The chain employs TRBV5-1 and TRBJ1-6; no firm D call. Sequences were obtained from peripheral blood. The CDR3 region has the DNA TGCGCCAGCAGCTTGGGAGACGGAGGAGGAAATTCACCCCTCCACTTT. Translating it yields CASSLGDGGGNSPLHF.